These 17 T cell receptor beta chains were all obtained from the same sample, sequenced in a study of blood T cell repertoires in COVID-19. Sequenced by immunoSEQ multiplex PCR; TCRdb stores in-frame clones only, minus some. This table has approximately 350,000 clones, about 90% appearing once. Material for sequencing was peripheral blood. These receptors originate from a woman younger than 30 who had recovered from COVID-19.

This clone was recorded once. The chain's CDR3 is CASSLIRQETQYF. CDR3 nucleotides: TGCGCCAGCAGCTTGATCCGCCAAGAGACCCAGTACTTC. J is TRBJ2-5 and V is TRBV5-1, with unresolved D. The CDR3 has 13 amino acids. Germline V gene sequence: CDR1 SGHRS, CDR2 YFSETQ. The germline V and J ends were trimmed by 1 base and 1 base, with 5 bases remaining between them.

This sequence joins TRBV11-2 and TRBJ1-2; D is uncertain. The CDR3 spans 12 residues. Germline assignment: CDR1 SGHAT and CDR2 FQNNGV. The V end lost 5 bases, the J end lost 5 bases, and 9 bases lay between the germline ends. CDR3 bases: TGTGCCAGCAGCCTCCACACATATGGCTACACCTTC. Amino acid sequence: CASSLHTYGYTF.

The chain joins TRBV5-1 to TRBJ1-1; 8 nucleotides agree with TRBD1. Losses at the gene ends were 4 bases for V and 3 bases for J; bases not matched to a gene: 5. This CDR3 spans 14 amino acids. Germline V gives CDR1 SGHRS, CDR2 YFSETQ. The CDR3 region is CASSVQGEDTEAFF. The CDR3 DNA reads TGCGCCAGCAGCGTACAGGGGGAGGACACTGAAGCTTTCTTT.

This chain joins TRBV4-1 and TRBJ2-5; D gene unclear. The CDR3 loop spans 13 amino acids. Germline lookup yields CDR1 MGHRA and CDR2 YSYEKL. Trimming pared 6 bases from V and 2 bases from J, leaving 10 bases between. The CDR3 region is CASSRLEQETQYF. In DNA form, the CDR3 reads TGCGCCAGCAGTCGATTAGAACAAGAGACCCAGTACTTC.

This clone was found a few times. This chain connects TRBV7-9 to TRBJ2-2, with 7 nucleotides matching TRBD1. Per germline, CDR1 SEHNR and CDR2 FQNEAQ (reference sequence). This CDR3 contains 18 residues. Trimming took 5 bases from V and 1 from J; bases not matched to a gene: 13. In DNA form, the CDR3 reads TGTGCCAGCAGCCACGCCTTCCTCCGGGACAGGAACACCGGGGAGCTGTTTTTT. Translating gives CASSHAFLRDRNTGELFF.

The chain is built from TRBV5-4 and TRBJ2-5; 11 bases are shared with TRBD2. Germline-derived CDR1 and CDR2 are SGHNT and YYREEE (reference sequence). Trimming removed 3 bases from V and 2 bases from J; junction bases left unmatched: 3. There are 15 residues in the CDR3. The CDR3 DNA follows: TGTGCCAGCAGCTGGGGGACTAGCGGACAAGAGACCCAGTACTTC. Protein sequence: CASSWGTSGQETQYF.

This rearrangement joins TRBV2 to TRBJ1-3; D remains ambiguous. From germline, CDR1 is SNHLY and CDR2 FYNNEI. The CDR3 is 14 amino acids. V was cut by 3 bases and J by 0 bases, with 6 bases left in between. CDR3 nucleotides: TGTGCCAGCAGTGACAGAAGCTCTGGAAACACCATATATTTT. Translation: CASSDRSSGNTIYF.

The chain employs TRBV4-3 and TRBJ2-1; maybe TRBD1 (5 bases). Between the trimmed V and J ends, which lost 0 bases and 7 bases, there was a span of 13 bases. Germline V CDR1 and CDR2: LGHNA, YSLEER. The CDR3 totals 15 residues. The CDR3 DNA follows: TGCGCCAGCAGCCAAGATCAACTCCCAGGGAATGAGCAGTTCTTC. Translating it yields CASSQDQLPGNEQFF.

The chain couples TRBV21-1 to TRBJ2-7; the DNA was not compared with TRBD1, the D call given in the table. TRBV21-1 is described as a pseudogene. The CDR3 runs to 14 residues. In DNA, the CDR3 is TGTGCCAGCAGCAAGGCGGGACAGGGATACGAGCAGTACGTC. Translating it yields CASSKAGQGYEQYV.

The chain has TRBV15 and TRBJ1-2, with 8 bases matching TRBD1. This CDR3 spans 14 amino acids. V lost 4 bases, J lost 7 bases, and 8 bases stayed unmatched. Germline CDR1 and CDR2: LNHNV and YYDKDF (reference sequence). The CDR3 protein is CATSTRQGWGGYTF. CDR3 DNA: TGTGCCACCAGCACCCGACAGGGGTGGGGTGGCTACACCTTC.

This rearrangement joins TRBV27 to TRBJ2-5; D possibly corresponds to TRBD1 (8 bases). The CDR3 length is 16 residues. The V end was cut by 5 bases, the J end by 5 bases, with 21 bases between. From germline, CDR1 is MNHEY and CDR2 SMNVEV (reference sequence). CDR3 sequence reads: CASSPGRTGPGETQYF. Written as DNA, the CDR3 is TGTGCCAGCAGTCCCGGGAGGACAGGGCCTGGGGAGACCCAGTACTTC.

V and J are TRBV7-2 and TRBJ2-2; 9 nucleotides match TRBD1. V shed 5 bases and J 1 base; nucleotides not matched to a gene: 8. The CDR3 is 17 amino acids. Looked up from germline, CDR1 is SGHTA and CDR2 is FQGNSA. CDR3 residues: CASSPKDRGWNTGELFF. In nucleotides, the CDR3 is TGTGCCAGCAGCCCGAAAGACAGGGGGTGGAACACCGGGGAGCTGTTTTTT.

The chain has TRBV5-4 and TRBJ1-2, with TRBD1 matching 9 bases. CDR1 and CDR2 from the germline V gene are SGHNT and YYREEE (reference sequence). The CDR3 length is 15 residues. Trimming cost V 0 bases and J 4 bases; bases outside gene matches: 4. The CDR3 protein is CASSLATGGGYGYTF. CDR3 DNA sequence: TGTGCCAGCAGCTTGGCGACAGGGGGTGGCTATGGCTACACCTTC.

The rearrangement joins TRBV7-2 to TRBJ2-5, with D perhaps TRBD1 (6 bases). Trimming left V 3 bases short and J 4 bases short, with 12 bases between. The CDR3 has 14 amino acids. In germline, CDR1 is SGHTA, CDR2 FQGNSA. CDR3 DNA sequence: TGTGCCAGCAGCTTGTCAGGGGCGGGAGAGACCCAGTACTTC. It is translated as CASSLSGAGETQYF.

The V call is TRBV7-6, the J call TRBJ2-2; possible D gene TRBD1, 5 bases. Germline V lookup: CDR1 SGHVS, CDR2 FNYEAQ. CDR3 length: 17 residues. The V end was cut by 1 base, the J end by 2 bases, with 14 bases between. CDR3 protein: CASSLGRVWGNTGELFF. CDR3 nucleotides: TGTGCCAGCAGCTTAGGAAGAGTCTGGGGCAACACCGGGGAGCTGTTTTTT.

The chain joins TRBV29-1 to TRBJ2-3; 13 bases line up with TRBD2. Per germline, CDR1 SQVTM and CDR2 ANQGSEA. This CDR3 is 14 amino acids long. V trimming: 7 bases; J trimming: 2 bases; junction bases outside the gene matches: 3. The CDR3 sequence: CSGGLAGNTDTQYF. CDR3 nucleotides: TGCAGCGGGGGACTAGCGGGGAACACAGATACGCAGTATTTT.

This chain connects TRBV30 to TRBJ1-6; unclear D gene. V shed 0 bases and J shed 9 bases, with 15 bases lying between them. Germline values: CDR1 GTSNPN, CDR2 SVGIG (reference sequence). The CDR3 length is 15 residues. In nucleotides, the CDR3 is TGTGCCTGGAGTGTAGAGACAAGGAATTTTTCACCCCTCCACTTT. This sequence encodes CAWSVETRNFSPLHF.